The 9 T cell receptor beta chains in this list originate from one sample, sequenced in a study of memory CD4+ T cells and cytomegalovirus serostatus (dated by TCRdb to between 2018 and 2021). A FACSAria II was used to sort memory CD4+ T cells, defined as single viable CD3+CD4+CD8-CD45RO+ cells. Libraries came from the immunoSEQ multiplex PCR assay. The table was pulled from immuneACCESS by TCRdb, which kept in-frame rearrangements only. Such tables lose some clones; where checked, under half of the loss comes from unresolved V genes, and the rest has no known cause. This sample has over 55,000 clones in its table, and roughly 80% of those were observed once. 0.7% to 0.85% of the sample belongs to the ten largest clones. Sequenced: memory CD4+ T cells from blood. The receptors come from an adult in good health and CMV-seronegative.

The rearrangement links TRBV10-3 to TRBJ2-1; either TRBD1 or TRBD2 may fit D (5 bases each). This CDR3 comprises 13 residues. Per the germline V gene, CDR1 is ENHRY and CDR2 is SYGVKD. Trimming took 11 bases from V and 7 from J, leaving 18 bases between them. The CDR3 loop reads CALAPGTRNEQFF. The DNA for the CDR3 is TGTGCCCTCGCACCCGGGACGCGGAATGAGCAGTTCTTC.

The chain uses TRBV19 and TRBJ1-3; 10 bases line up with TRBD1. Per germline, CDR1 LNHDA and CDR2 SQIVND (reference sequence). V lost 6 bases to trimming and J lost 0 bases; unmatched junction nucleotides: 5. The CDR3 is 16 amino acids. The CDR3 protein is CASRTTGGISGNTIYF. CDR3 DNA: TGTGCCAGTAGAACGACAGGGGGCATCTCTGGAAACACCATATATTTT.

Here the CDR3 reads CATLRLQETQYF. CDR3 nucleotide sequence: TGTGCCACCCTACGTCTGCAAGAGACCCAGTACTTC. The gene calls are TRBV6-1 and TRBJ2-5; D unresolved. V was clipped by 10 bases and J by 2 bases, with 11 bases between them. Germline V lookup: CDR1 MNHNS, CDR2 SASEGT. The CDR3 loop spans 12 amino acids.

V is TRBV5-1 and J is TRBJ2-7; maybe TRBD2 (5 bases). The CDR3 is 14 residues long. Germline V gives CDR1 SGHRS, CDR2 YFSETQ. Deletions cut 0 bases from V and 9 bases from J, with 16 bases between. For the CDR3, the DNA is TGCGCCAGCAGCTTGGACGGACTGATCTCGGTGCAGTACTTC. Protein sequence: CASSLDGLISVQYF.

This clone is judged medium-sized (0.01 to 0.1%). The CDR3 DNA is TGTGCCAGCAGTGCAGGGTCGTACACTGAAGCTTTCTTT. Residues: CASSAGSYTEAFF. This chain connects TRBV6-1 to TRBJ1-1, with D maybe TRBD1 (5 bases). CDR3 length: 13 residues. Per the germline V gene, CDR1 is MNHNS and CDR2 is SASEGT. V was trimmed by 4 bases and J by 3 bases, leaving 9 bases between them.

The chain recombines TRBV28 with TRBJ2-6; no clear D gene. The V end was cut by 8 bases, the J end by 4 bases, with 6 bases between. This CDR3 contains 12 residues. Germline V lookup: CDR1 MDHEN, CDR2 SYDVKM. CDR3 DNA: TGTGCCAGCGCCGAGGGGGCCAACGTCCTGACTTTC. It codes for CASAEGANVLTF.

CDR3 nucleotide sequence: TGTGCCAGCAGCGTAGCCTCCGGTGACACTGAAGCTTTCTTT. Translating gives CASSVASGDTEAFF. The chain links TRBV9 to TRBJ1-1; D gene ambiguous. The CDR3 has 14 residues. Looked up from germline, CDR1 is SGDLS and CDR2 is YYNGEE. Trimming left V 0 bases short and J 3 bases short, with 9 bases between. The whole variable domain, filled in from reference TRBV9 and TRBJ1-1, reads DSGVTQTPKHLITATGQRVTLRCSPRSGDLSVYWYQQSLDQGLQFLIQYYNGEERAKGNILERFSAQQFPDLHSELNLSSLELGDSALYFCASSVASGDTEAFFGQGTRLTVV.

The rearrangement joins TRBV7-2 to TRBJ2-7; possible D gene TRBD2, 5 bases. V was trimmed by 1 base and J by 0 bases, leaving 10 bases between them. The germline CDR1 and CDR2 sequences are SGHTA and FQGNSA. The CDR3 length is 15 residues. CDR3 DNA sequence: TGTGCCAGCAGCTTAGGAGGGAATCCCTCCTACGAGCAGTACTTC. Translation gives CASSLGGNPSYEQYF.

The V gene is TRBV6-5, the J gene TRBJ1-5; no clear D. The CDR3 is 11 amino acids. Germline values: CDR1 MNHEY, CDR2 SVGAGI. V gave up 8 bases and J gave up 2 bases, with 4 bases separating them. CDR3: CASGGNQPQHF. The CDR3 DNA sequence: TGTGCCAGCGGGGGCAATCAGCCCCAGCATTTT.